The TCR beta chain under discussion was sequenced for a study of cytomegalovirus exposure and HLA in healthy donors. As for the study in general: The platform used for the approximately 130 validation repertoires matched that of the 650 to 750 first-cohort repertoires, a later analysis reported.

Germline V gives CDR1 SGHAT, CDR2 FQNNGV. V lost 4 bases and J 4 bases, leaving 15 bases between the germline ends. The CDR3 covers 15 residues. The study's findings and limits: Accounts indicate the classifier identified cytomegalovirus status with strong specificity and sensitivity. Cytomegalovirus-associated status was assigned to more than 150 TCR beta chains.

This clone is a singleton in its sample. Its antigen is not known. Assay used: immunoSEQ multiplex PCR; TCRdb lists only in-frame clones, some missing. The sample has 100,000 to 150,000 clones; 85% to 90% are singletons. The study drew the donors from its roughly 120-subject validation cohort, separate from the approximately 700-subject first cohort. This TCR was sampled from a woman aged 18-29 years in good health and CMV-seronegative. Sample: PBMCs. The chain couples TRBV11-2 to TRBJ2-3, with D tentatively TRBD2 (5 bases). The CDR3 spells CASSSERVRSDTQYF. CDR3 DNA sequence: TGTGCCAGCAGCTCCGAGAGGGTCAGATCAGATACGCAGTATTTT.